Below are 21 T cell receptor beta chains sequenced from a single sample in a study of Ad26.COV2.S vaccination and SARS-CoV-2 variants. The treatment is: around 19 received Ad26.COV2.S at low or high dose, single or two shots; five or six received placebo; per-sample allocation not given. All samples were drawn on day 63, counting from the first vaccine or placebo injection. The method was immunoSEQ multiplex PCR; TCRdb's version includes in-frame clones alone and lacks a portion of them. The table includes about 440,000 clones, 80% to 95% detected once. The sequencing used peripheral blood, collected in a trial of Ad26.COV2.S vaccine versus placebo. Receptor source: a person aged 18 to 59 who received the Ad26.COV2.S COVID-19 vaccine or a placebo.

This sequence joins TRBV4-3 and TRBJ2-5; TRBD1 might be the D (5 bases). CDR1 and CDR2 (germline): LGHNA, YSLEER. The CDR3 spans 15 residues. With 0 bases removed from V and 2 bases from J, the gap between germline ends came to 10 bases. DNA for the CDR3: TGCGCCAGCAGCCAAGATCAGGGCGATCAAGAGACCCAGTACTTC. It specifies CASSQDQGDQETQYF.

The chain combines TRBV6-2 or TRBV6-3 with TRBJ2-2; D is uncertain. The V end was cut by 5 bases, the J end by 0 bases, with 13 bases between. CDR3 size: 16 residues. CDR1 and CDR2 (germline): MNHEY, SVGEGT. The CDR3 spells CASSQATLSNTGELFF. CDR3 sequence (DNA): TGTGCCAGCAGTCAGGCGACTCTCTCGAACACCGGGGAGCTGTTTTTT.

This clone has a single count. V gene TRBV18 combines with J gene TRBJ2-7; a weak D match, TRBD2 (6 bases). Germline values: CDR1 KGHSH, CDR2 LQKENI. This CDR3 is built from 15 residues. Trimming pared 3 bases from V and 3 bases from J, leaving 15 bases between. This CDR3 reads CASSPGGNGGYEQYF. In DNA form, the CDR3 reads TGTGCCAGCTCACCGGGGGGAAATGGGGGCTACGAGCAGTACTTC. Drawing the rest from reference TRBV18 and TRBJ2-7, the complete variable domain is NAGVMQNPRHLVRRRGQEARLRCSPMKGHSHVYWYRQLPEEGLKFMVYLQKENIIDESGMPKERFSAEFPKEGPSILRIQQVVRGDSAAYFCASSPGGNGGYEQYFGPGTRLTVT.

The chain employs TRBV12-3 or TRBV12-4 and TRBJ2-5; D remains unclear. The CDR3 runs to 13 residues. V dropped 3 bases and J dropped 4 bases, with 9 bases sitting between them. The CDR3 protein is CASSFDRVETQYF. The DNA for the CDR3 is TGTGCCAGCAGTTTTGACCGGGTAGAGACCCAGTACTTC.

The chain has TRBV27 and TRBJ2-1; 13 nucleotides match TRBD2. Unmatched junction bases numbered 6, after V lost 6 bases and J lost 7 bases. CDR1 and CDR2 (germline): MNHEY, SMNVEV (reference sequence). The CDR3 is 15 residues long. The CDR3: CASRLLAGGGNEQFF. Written as DNA, the CDR3 is TGTGCCAGCAGACTACTAGCGGGAGGGGGGAATGAGCAGTTCTTC.

The chain links TRBV9 to TRBJ2-7, with TRBD2 matching over 7 bases. The germline V gene encodes CDR1 SGDLS and CDR2 YYNGEE. J gave up 3 bases and V 3 bases, and 6 bases lay outside the gene matches. This CDR3 spans 14 amino acids. CDR3 bases: TGTGCCAGCAGCGCCGCTAGCGGAGACTACGAGCAGTACTTC. This codes for CASSAASGDYEQYF.

V usage is TRBV6-5 and J usage is TRBJ1-1; possibly TRBD1 for D (5 bases). CDR1 is MNHEY, CDR2 SVGAGI, per germline. This CDR3 is built from 13 residues. The V end lost 7 bases, the J end lost 1 base, and 10 bases lay between the germline ends. DNA of the CDR3: TGTGCCAGCAAGAAGACAGAGAACACTGAAGCTTTCTTT. This translates into CASKKTENTEAFF.

The genes are TRBV11-2 and TRBJ1-4, with unresolved D. The CDR3 sequence is 15 residues long. V shed 5 bases and J shed 8 bases, with 18 bases lying between them. Germline loops: CDR1 SGHAT, CDR2 FQNNGV. The CDR3 DNA reads as TGTGCCAGCAGCGAATCAGGATTTAGTGGCGAAAAACTGTTTTTT. This codes for CASSESGFSGEKLFF.

The rearrangement joins TRBV7-3 to TRBJ2-7, with no clear D. Germline CDR1 reads SGHTA; CDR2 reads FQGTGA. This CDR3 region has 13 residues. The V end lost 0 bases, the J end lost 6 bases, and 9 bases lay between the germline ends. This chain's CDR3 is CASSLTRLGEQYF. Here the CDR3 DNA reads TGTGCCAGCAGCTTAACTCGCCTAGGCGAGCAGTACTTC.

The chain recombines TRBV4-1 with TRBJ2-1, with TRBD2 identical over 12 bases. In germline, CDR1 is MGHRA, CDR2 YSYEKL. The CDR3 has 16 amino acids. J lost 9 bases, V lost 3 bases, and 9 bases had no gene match. The CDR3 reads CASSHPLAGGLSEQFF. The CDR3 DNA follows: TGCGCCAGCAGCCACCCGCTAGCGGGAGGGCTTAGTGAGCAGTTCTTC.

The CDR3 region has the DNA TGTGCCAGCAGTATTCAAAGGGGGGCGGCCAATCAGCCCCAGCATTTT. This translates into CASSIQRGAANQPQHF. The chain joins TRBV28 to TRBJ1-5; a weak D match, TRBD1 (6 bases). This CDR3 is 16 amino acids long. V was clipped by 5 bases and J by 3 bases, with 17 bases between them. Germline lookup yields CDR1 MDHEN and CDR2 SYDVKM.

V is TRBV30 and J is TRBJ1-5, with D possibly matching TRBD1 (6 bases). The CDR3 totals 15 residues. Between the trimmed V and J ends, which lost 1 base and 1 base, there was a span of 11 bases. Germline V gene lookup returns CDR1 GTSNPN and CDR2 SVGIG (reference sequence). The CDR3 DNA reads TGTGCCTGGAGTGGGGTCGGGGGCAGCAATCAGCCCCAGCATTTT. As protein: CAWSGVGGSNQPQHF. Complete variable domain (other parts from reference TRBV30 and TRBJ1-5): SQTIHQWPATLVQPVGSPLSLECTVEGTSNPNLYWYRQAAGRGLQLLFYSVGIGQISSEVPQNLSASRPQDRQFILSSKKLLLSDSGFYLCAWSGVGGSNQPQHFGDGTRLSIL.

This clone has only a few counts. The gene calls are TRBV2 and TRBJ1-5; perhaps TRBD1 as D (5 bases). V lost 1 base and J lost 0, with 7 bases in between. Per germline, CDR1 SNHLY and CDR2 FYNNEI. The CDR3 runs 15 residues. CDR3 DNA sequence: TGTGCCAGCAGTGAAGACAGGAATAGCAATCAGCCCCAGCATTTT. Protein sequence: CASSEDRNSNQPQHF.

The rearrangement uses TRBV2 and TRBJ2-7; TRBD2 might be the D (6 bases). Trimming shortened V by 6 bases and J by 3 bases, and 15 bases separated the two germline ends. CDR1 and CDR2 from the germline V gene are SNHLY and FYNNEI. The CDR3 consists of 14 residues. As DNA, the CDR3 is TGTGCCAGCAGAGTACGTTTGGGGGGCTACGAGCAGTACTTC. It codes for CASRVRLGGYEQYF.

This clone was counted between two and nine times. CDR3 sequence: CASSYSTVANYGYTF. The CDR3 DNA is TGTGCCAGCAGTTACTCGACAGTGGCTAACTATGGCTACACCTTC. The chain is built from TRBV6-5 and TRBJ1-2; D perhaps matches TRBD1 (5 bases). Trimming stripped 0 bases from V and 0 bases from J, with 8 bases between. Per the germline V gene, CDR1 is MNHEY and CDR2 is SVGAGI. The CDR3 has 15 amino acids.

The chain employs TRBV7-3 and TRBJ2-7; D gene ambiguous. Germline assignment: CDR1 SGHTA and CDR2 FQGTGA. Trimming removed 2 bases from V and 2 bases from J, with 13 bases in between. The CDR3 consists of 15 residues. CDR3 amino acids: CASSLQAYPPYEQYF. The CDR3 coding sequence is TGTGCCAGCAGCTTACAGGCTTATCCTCCCTACGAGCAGTACTTC.

This clone occurred a few times. The gene calls are TRBV7-9 and TRBJ1-1; no definite D call. V lost 5 bases and J 10 bases, leaving 14 bases between the germline ends. The CDR3 consists of 12 residues. Germline V gene data show CDR1 as SEHNR and CDR2 as FQNEAQ (reference sequence). CDR3 DNA sequence: TGTGCCAGCAGCCCCCTTTCCTCGGGAGCTTTCTTT. This encodes CASSPLSSGAFF.

The rearrangement uses TRBV6-2 or TRBV6-3 and TRBJ2-2; D gene uncertain. V lost 0 bases, J lost 8 bases, and 22 bases lay in between. Looked up from germline, CDR1 is MNHEY and CDR2 is SVGEGT. This CDR3 is built from 18 residues. The CDR3 here is CASSYSISKRSLLGELFF. The CDR3 DNA sequence: TGTGCCAGCAGTTACTCGATCTCAAAGAGATCCCTTCTGGGGGAGCTGTTTTTT.

This rearrangement joins TRBV9 to TRBJ1-5; perhaps TRBD1 as D (6 bases). In germline, CDR1 is SGDLS, CDR2 YYNGEE. Between the trimmed V and J ends, which lost 0 bases and 3 bases, there was a span of 10 bases. This CDR3 comprises 15 residues. CDR3 bases: TGTGCCAGCAGCGTAGGGGGGCTTCCCAATCAGCCCCAGCATTTT. Its protein product is CASSVGGLPNQPQHF.

About this clone itself: The sample carries other DNA sequences with the same CDR3. The chain links TRBV12-5 to TRBJ2-2, with D perhaps TRBD1 (6 bases). Germline-derived CDR1 and CDR2 are LGHNT and FRNRAP. The V gene lost 5 bases and the J gene lost 5 bases, with 6 bases spanning the gap. CDR3 length equals 12 residues. The CDR3 here is CASGRGTGELFF. CDR3 sequence (DNA): TGTGCTAGTGGTAGGGGGACCGGGGAGCTGTTTTTT.

This chain connects TRBV27 to TRBJ1-5; possibly TRBD1 for D (5 bases). V was cut by 7 bases and J by 1 base, with 17 bases left in between. The CDR3 consists of 16 residues. The germline V gene encodes CDR1 MNHEY and CDR2 SMNVEV (reference sequence). CDR3 DNA sequence: TGTGCCAGCAAGTTTTTAGGGCAGGGCAGCAATCAGCCCCAGCATTTT. Its translation is CASKFLGQGSNQPQHF.